These 28 T cell receptor beta chains came from one sample sequenced in a study of blood T cell repertoires in COVID-19. Profiling relied on immunoSEQ multiplex PCR, and the TCRdb table lists in-frame clones only, not all of them. The sample carries under 200,000 clones, around 89% recorded once. The sample was peripheral blood. These receptors all stem from a man in his forties with active or convalescent COVID-19.

The chain links TRBV5-1 to TRBJ1-1; TRBD1 matches 7 bases. This CDR3 contains 15 residues. CDR1 SGHRS and CDR2 YFSETQ come from the germline V gene. Trimming took 2 bases from V and 1 from J; bases not matched to a gene: 5. The CDR3 DNA reads as TGCGCCAGCAGCTTAGACAGGGCTGGGAACACTGAAGCTTTCTTT. Its translation: CASSLDRAGNTEAFF.

The chain has TRBV5-1 and TRBJ1-1; D remains unclear. Germline CDR1 is SGHRS and CDR2 is YFSETQ. The CDR3 totals 15 residues. With 1 base removed from V and 5 bases from J, the gap between germline ends came to 15 bases. CDR3 sequence reads: CASSLLARHATEAFF. The CDR3, as DNA: TGCGCCAGCAGCTTGTTGGCCAGGCACGCGACTGAAGCTTTCTTT.

This chain uses TRBV5-5 with TRBJ2-3; no reliable D call. Germline V gene lookup returns CDR1 SGHKS and CDR2 YYEKEE (reference sequence). Trimming cost V 6 bases and J 4 bases, with 21 bases left between them. The CDR3 extends over 16 amino acids. The CDR3 region has the DNA TGTGCCAGCACCTTCTGGGCCAGAGATACGCCAGATACGCAGTATTTT. Amino acids: CASTFWARDTPDTQYF.

V and J are TRBV25-1 and TRBJ1-6, with TRBD1 as a possible D gene (6 bases). V was clipped by 3 bases and J by 7 bases, with 13 bases between them. This CDR3 contains 15 residues. Germline CDR1 reads MGHDK; CDR2 reads SYGVNS. The CDR3 spells CASSESWQGNSPLHF. The CDR3 DNA is TGTGCCAGCAGTGAGTCATGGCAGGGGAATTCACCCCTCCACTTT. The full variable domain, with the rest looked up from reference TRBV25-1 and TRBJ1-6, is EADIYQTPRYLVIGTGKKITLECSQTMGHDKMYWYQQDPGMELHLIHYSYGVNSTEKGDLSSESTVSRIRTEHFPLTLESARPSHTSQYLCASSESWQGNSPLHFGNGTRLTVT.

The rearrangement links TRBV7-9 to TRBJ1-3; 7 bases agree with TRBD1. The CDR3 has 16 amino acids. Germline CDR1 and CDR2: SEHNR and FQNEAQ (reference sequence). Germline trimming cut 3 bases from V and 0 bases from J; bases unmatched to any gene: 5. The CDR3 here is CASSLRTGGSGNTIYF. For the CDR3, the DNA is TGTGCCAGCAGCTTGCGGACAGGTGGCTCTGGAAACACCATATATTTT. The full variable domain, completed using reference TRBV7-9 and TRBJ1-3, is DTGVSQNPRHKITKRGQNVTFRCDPISEHNRLYWYRQTLGQGPEFLTYFQNEAQLEKSRLLSDRFSAERPKGSFSTLEIQRTEQGDSAMYLCASSLRTGGSGNTIYFGEGSWLTVV.

The V gene is TRBV5-1, the J gene TRBJ2-1, with D tentatively TRBD2 (6 bases). V lost 4 bases, J lost 5 bases, and 19 bases lay in between. This CDR3 has 16 amino acids. Germline assignment: CDR1 SGHRS and CDR2 YFSETQ. CDR3 coding DNA: TGCGCCAGCAGCGTATACCGCCGGACTATTAACAATGAGCAGTTCTTC. Translation: CASSVYRRTINNEQFF.

The chain employs TRBV19 and TRBJ2-3; D might be TRBD2 (6 bases). V lost 2 bases and J lost 5, with 14 bases in between. Germline values: CDR1 LNHDA, CDR2 SQIVND (reference sequence). There are 15 residues in the CDR3. The DNA of the CDR3 is TGTGCCAGTAGTATAACCCCCGGGGAGGTAGATACGCAGTATTTT. Translation gives CASSITPGEVDTQYF. The variable domain in full, with the rest retrieved from reference TRBV19 and TRBJ2-3, is DGGITQSPKYLFRKEGQNVTLSCEQNLNHDAMYWYRQDPGQGLRLIYYSQIVNDFQKGDIAEGYSVSREKKESFPLTVTSAQKNPTAFYLCASSITPGEVDTQYFGPGTRLTVL.

The chain is built from TRBV2 and TRBJ1-5, with 9 bases identical to TRBD1. Germline values: CDR1 SNHLY, CDR2 FYNNEI. J gave up 5 bases and V 6 bases, and 5 bases lay outside the gene matches. This CDR3 comprises 14 residues. CDR3 amino acids: CASSLTGGHQPQHF. CDR3 nucleotide sequence: TGTGCCAGCAGCTTGACAGGGGGGCATCAGCCCCAGCATTTT.

V gene TRBV15 combines with J gene TRBJ2-3; 10 nucleotides agree with TRBD2. The CDR3 runs to 16 residues. The ends lost 0 bases at V and 0 bases at J; junction bases unmatched: 0. Germline lookup yields CDR1 LNHNV and CDR2 YYDKDF (reference sequence). CDR3 sequence reads: CATSRELAGSTDTQYF. The CDR3 nucleotides are TGTGCCACCAGCAGAGAACTAGCGGGAAGCACAGATACGCAGTATTTT.

This chain links TRBV11-1 with TRBJ2-2, with 9 bases that match TRBD1. CDR1 is SGHAT, CDR2 FQDESV, per germline (reference sequence). V trimming: 3 bases; J trimming: 7 bases; junction bases outside the gene matches: 6. The CDR3 consists of 15 residues. CDR3 in DNA: TGTGCCAGCAGCTTCAGGGACAGGGTAATCGGGGAGCTGTTTTTT. Translating it yields CASSFRDRVIGELFF.

V usage is TRBV3-1 (or the pseudogene TRBV3-2) and J usage is TRBJ2-5; TRBD2 matches 10 bases. CDR1 is LGHDT and CDR2 is YNNKEL in the germline V gene (reference sequence). J was trimmed by 2 bases and V by 0 bases; bases with no gene match: 6. The CDR3 is 17 residues long. CDR3 in DNA: TGTGCCAGCAGCCAAGATAGCCTAGCGGGGGTTCAAGAGACCCAGTACTTC. It translates to CASSQDSLAGVQETQYF.

The chain combines TRBV5-1 with TRBJ2-1; TRBD1 agrees at 8 bases. V was pared by 5 bases and J by 3 bases, with 7 bases of the junction left unmatched. From germline, CDR1 is SGHRS and CDR2 YFSETQ. CDR3 length: 15 amino acids. The CDR3 sequence: CASSFSGTGYNEQFF. Written as DNA, the CDR3 is TGCGCCAGCAGTTTTTCTGGGACAGGCTACAATGAGCAGTTCTTC.

This clone has a single count. The chain combines TRBV3-1 (or the pseudogene TRBV3-2) with TRBJ2-7; 7 positions match TRBD1. CDR1 is LGHDT, CDR2 YNNKEL, per germline (reference sequence). V shed 6 bases, J shed 4 bases, and the junction held 6 bases outside the gene matches. The CDR3 totals 13 residues. CDR3 residues: CASRLTGEYEQYF. In DNA form, the CDR3 reads TGTGCCAGCAGACTAACAGGGGAATACGAGCAGTACTTC.

This chain joins TRBV18 and TRBJ1-1, with 7 bases matching TRBD1. Germline assignment: CDR1 KGHSH and CDR2 LQKENI. Unmatched junction bases numbered 4, after V lost 1 base and J lost 8 bases. The CDR3 loop spans 13 amino acids. CDR3 region: CASSPRQGSEAFF. CDR3 coding DNA: TGTGCCAGCTCACCACGACAGGGCTCGGAAGCTTTCTTT.

The chain joins TRBV7-3 to TRBJ2-2; unclear D gene. Germline CDR1 is SGHTA and CDR2 is FQGTGA. This CDR3 spans 13 amino acids. Trimming removed 0 bases from V and 7 bases from J, with 6 bases in between. Here the CDR3 reads CASSLTHGGELFF. Here the CDR3 DNA reads TGTGCCAGCAGCTTAACGCACGGCGGGGAGCTGTTTTTT.

In its sample, this clone was seen once. V and J are TRBV2 and TRBJ2-7; D possibly corresponds to TRBD2 (6 bases). V was trimmed by 7 bases and J by 7 bases, leaving 17 bases between them. This CDR3 has 13 residues. CDR1 is SNHLY and CDR2 is FYNNEI in the germline V gene. CDR3 nucleotides: TGTGCCAGCAACAGAGTAACGGAGGGGGAGCAGTACTTC. It is translated as CASNRVTEGEQYF.

This sequence joins TRBV6-6 and TRBJ2-1; D is undetermined. V shed 2 bases and J shed 4 bases, with 6 bases lying between them. The CDR3 covers 13 residues. In germline, CDR1 is MNHNY, CDR2 SVGAGI (reference sequence). In DNA, the CDR3 is TGTGCCAGCAGTTACACAGAATACAATGAGCAGTTCTTC. It is translated as CASSYTEYNEQFF.

This clone was picked up one time. This rearrangement joins TRBV20-1 to TRBJ1-5; TRBD1 is a possible D gene (5 bases). V lost 3 bases to trimming and J lost 7 bases, with 16 bases between them. Germline V gene data show CDR1 as DFQATT and CDR2 as SNEGSKA (reference sequence). The CDR3 loop spans 14 amino acids. Written as DNA, the CDR3 is TGCAGTGCTAGTTCCGGGCAGGGAGGGCAGCCCCAGCATTTT. It translates to CSASSGQGGQPQHF.

The gene calls are TRBV5-1 and TRBJ2-2; tentatively, D is TRBD1 (7 bases). V shed 6 bases and J shed 5 bases, with 17 bases lying between them. The CDR3 spans 15 residues. Germline CDR1 reads SGHRS; CDR2 reads YFSETQ. DNA for the CDR3: TGCGCCAGCACAATGGAGGGGGCACGGACCGGGGAGCTGTTTTTT. Amino acid sequence: CASTMEGARTGELFF.

V and J are TRBV7-2 and TRBJ1-1; TRBD1 aligns across 8 bases. Losses at the gene ends were 6 bases for V and 1 base for J; bases not matched to a gene: 13. This CDR3 is built from 17 residues. The germline CDR1 and CDR2 sequences are SGHTA and FQGNSA. This CDR3 is CASRYRGGQVGNTEAFF. CDR3 coding DNA: TGTGCCAGCAGGTATAGGGGGGGACAGGTCGGGAACACTGAAGCTTTCTTT.

This clone was counted once. The V gene is TRBV5-4, the J gene TRBJ2-1, with TRBD2 matching over 10 bases. The CDR3 contains 15 residues. CDR1 SGHNT and CDR2 YYREEE come from the germline V gene (reference sequence). After removal of 4 bases from V and 4 bases from J, the junction contained 5 bases not matched to a gene. The CDR3 DNA reads as TGTGCCAGCAGCGGACAGCGGGGGGGTTACAATGAGCAGTTCTTC. Protein: CASSGQRGGYNEQFF.

The J gene is TRBJ1-1, the V gene TRBV3-1 (or the pseudogene TRBV3-2); the D is unclear. CDR3 length: 14 amino acids. V was clipped by 7 bases and J by 1 base, with 13 bases between them. Germline V gene data show CDR1 as LGHDT and CDR2 as YNNKEL (reference sequence). The CDR3 region is CASTNRVWNTEAFF. The CDR3 coding sequence is TGTGCCAGCACCAACAGAGTGTGGAACACTGAAGCTTTCTTT.

The chain is built from TRBV2 and TRBJ1-3, with D perhaps TRBD1 (6 bases). V was trimmed by 5 bases and J by 0 bases, leaving 14 bases between them. Germline CDR1 is SNHLY and CDR2 is FYNNEI. The CDR3 loop spans 16 amino acids. CDR3 sequence (DNA): TGTGCCAGCAGTACGATTGACAGGAACTCTGGAAACACCATATATTTT. This sequence encodes CASSTIDRNSGNTIYF.

The V gene is TRBV3-1 (or the pseudogene TRBV3-2), the J gene TRBJ2-7; tentatively, D is TRBD2 (6 bases). This CDR3 comprises 16 residues. Trimming cost V 1 base and J 6 bases, with 19 bases left between them. Germline CDR1 is LGHDT and CDR2 is YNNKEL (reference sequence). The CDR3 protein is CASSQVFTGVGGEQYF. Here the CDR3 DNA reads TGTGCCAGCAGCCAAGTCTTCACGGGGGTTGGAGGCGAGCAGTACTTC.

V and J are TRBV24-1 and TRBJ2-2, with unresolved D. Trimming removed 3 bases from V and 7 bases from J, with 17 bases in between. Germline CDR1 reads KGHDR; CDR2 reads SFDVKD. This CDR3 has 16 amino acids. As DNA, the CDR3 is TGTGCCACCAGTGATCCCACCCCCCTTGGCGGCGGGGAGCTGTTTTTT. Amino acid sequence: CATSDPTPLGGGELFF.

The chain employs TRBV9 and TRBJ2-5, with 7 bases fitting TRBD1. Germline V lookup: CDR1 SGDLS, CDR2 YYNGEE. V shed 4 bases and J 1 base; nucleotides not matched to a gene: 7. The CDR3 is made up of 15 amino acids. As DNA, the CDR3 is TGTGCCAGCAGCAGAGGGGACAGACTCCAAGAGACCCAGTACTTC. This gives the protein CASSRGDRLQETQYF.

The DNA of the CDR3 is TGTGCCACCACCCCCTGGAGCGTTAACACCGGGGAGCTGTTTTTT. Its translation: CATTPWSVNTGELFF. The chain joins TRBV2 to TRBJ2-2; D remains unclear. V lost 10 bases and J 2 bases, leaving 17 bases between the germline ends. This CDR3 comprises 15 residues. Germline CDR1 is SNHLY and CDR2 is FYNNEI.

The chain joins TRBV19 to TRBJ2-2; 9 bases are shared with TRBD1. Germline CDR1 LNHDA, CDR2 SQIVND (reference sequence). This CDR3 is built from 18 residues. The trim removed 8 bases at V and 2 bases at J, leaving 15 bases unmatched. The CDR3 bases are TGTGCCAGTTCCCGCGGGACAGGGACCTTTACCAACACCGGGGAGCTGTTTTTT. This gives the protein CASSRGTGTFTNTGELFF.